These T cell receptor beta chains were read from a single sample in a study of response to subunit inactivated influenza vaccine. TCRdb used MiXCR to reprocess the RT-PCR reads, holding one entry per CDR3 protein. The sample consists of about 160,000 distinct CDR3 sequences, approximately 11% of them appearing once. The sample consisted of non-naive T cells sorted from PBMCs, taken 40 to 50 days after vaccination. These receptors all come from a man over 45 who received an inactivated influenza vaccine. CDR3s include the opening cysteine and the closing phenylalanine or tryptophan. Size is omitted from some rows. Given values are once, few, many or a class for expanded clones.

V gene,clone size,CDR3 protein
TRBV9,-,CASSRLAGGYTDTQYF
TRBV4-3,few,CASSQGHLLAGNNEQFF
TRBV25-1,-,CASSESGRNNSPLHF
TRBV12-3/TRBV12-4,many,CASSLGAPLHF
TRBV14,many,CASSHTGYSSYNEQFF
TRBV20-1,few,CSAPGRGHEQFF
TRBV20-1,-,CSARDFGADLRNEQFF
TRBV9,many,CASSDHRGMNTEAFF
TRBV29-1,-,CSVEGGTSGGLSYEQYF
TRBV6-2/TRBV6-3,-,CASSYIRGLETQYF
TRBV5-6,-,CASSLAGSHYGYTF
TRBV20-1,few,CSARTSGRYNEQFF
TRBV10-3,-,CAVSPSGSISGDEQFF
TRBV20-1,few,CSASRDYYNEQFF
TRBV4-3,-,CASSPQGRDTEAFF
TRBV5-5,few,CASSYDGWASTDTQYF
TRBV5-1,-,CASSLQGPSYNEQFF
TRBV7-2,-,CASKLGPNNEQFF
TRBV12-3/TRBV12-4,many,CASSSAPSSYEQYF
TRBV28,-,CASRPPAAYNEQFF
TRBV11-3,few,CASSLDSRSYEQYF
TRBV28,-,CASTSKREQYF
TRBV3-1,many,CASSPGTGGNTIYF
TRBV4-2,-,CASSPQGFYYGYTF
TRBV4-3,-,CTSSQELHTGELFF
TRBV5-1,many,CASSFTQDNEQFF
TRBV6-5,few,CASSYSMGVWPQHF
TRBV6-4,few,CASSAGGGTDTQYF
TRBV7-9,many,CASSLALSYAGELFF
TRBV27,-,CASSLYQLRTGRNSPLHF
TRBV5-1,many,CASSLSTSGSIDEQFF
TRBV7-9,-,CASSLAGGPLNEQFF
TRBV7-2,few,CASSFLGFGTDTQYF
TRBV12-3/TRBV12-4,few,CASSTGLGRGELFF
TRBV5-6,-,CASSTLTGGGYEQYF
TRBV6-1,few,CASAGQDDQPQHF
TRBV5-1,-,CASSPRQGSSYEQYF
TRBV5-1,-,CASSLDGTEYNEQFF
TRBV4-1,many,CASSQDWGPNYGYTF
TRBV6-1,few,CASSGMTGFQPQHF
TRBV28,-,CASSLFRAGGIREQYF
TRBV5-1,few,CASSLQGAETQPQHF
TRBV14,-,CASSKERGQETQYF
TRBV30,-,CAWSGGSGQYF
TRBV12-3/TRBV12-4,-,CASSGSGTGELFF
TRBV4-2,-,CASSQEGHPLRDYGYTF
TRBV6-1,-,CASRLPTGGNEKLFF